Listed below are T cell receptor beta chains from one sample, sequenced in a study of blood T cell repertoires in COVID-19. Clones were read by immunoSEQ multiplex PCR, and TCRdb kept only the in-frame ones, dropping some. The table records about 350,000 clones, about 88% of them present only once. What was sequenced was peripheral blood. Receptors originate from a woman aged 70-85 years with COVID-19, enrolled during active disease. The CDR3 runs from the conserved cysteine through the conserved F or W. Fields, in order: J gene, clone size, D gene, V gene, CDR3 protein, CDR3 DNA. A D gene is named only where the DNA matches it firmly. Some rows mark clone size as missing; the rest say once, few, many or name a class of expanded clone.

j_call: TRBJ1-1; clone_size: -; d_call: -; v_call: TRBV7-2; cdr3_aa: CASSLDRNTEAFF; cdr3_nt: TGTGCCAGCAGCCTCGACAGGAACACTGAAGCTTTCTTT
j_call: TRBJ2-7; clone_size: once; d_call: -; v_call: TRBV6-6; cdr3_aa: CASSYKLVGQLYEQYF; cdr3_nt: TGTGCCAGCAGTTACAAGTTAGTGGGCCAGCTATACGAGCAGTACTTC
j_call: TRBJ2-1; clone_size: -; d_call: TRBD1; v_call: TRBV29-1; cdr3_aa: CSVEPGQGRYNEQFF; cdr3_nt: TGCAGCGTAGAACCGGGACAGGGTCGCTACAATGAGCAGTTCTTC
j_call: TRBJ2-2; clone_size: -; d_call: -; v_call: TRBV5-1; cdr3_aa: CASSGRSGESGELFF; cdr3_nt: TGCGCCAGCAGCGGAAGGTCAGGGGAATCCGGGGAGCTGTTTTTT
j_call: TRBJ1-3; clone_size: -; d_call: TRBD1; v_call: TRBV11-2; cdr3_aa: CASSFYGQVGNTIYF; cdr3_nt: TGTGCCAGCAGCTTTTACGGACAGGTTGGAAACACCATATATTTT
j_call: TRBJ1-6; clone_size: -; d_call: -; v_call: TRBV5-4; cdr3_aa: CASSRIWTENSPLHF; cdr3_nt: TGTGCCAGCAGCCGAATCTGGACAGAAAATTCACCCCTCCACTTT
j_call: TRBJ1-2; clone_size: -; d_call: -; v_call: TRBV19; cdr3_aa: CASSPGHPNYGYTF; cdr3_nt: TGTGCCAGTAGCCCGGGACATCCCAACTATGGCTACACCTTC
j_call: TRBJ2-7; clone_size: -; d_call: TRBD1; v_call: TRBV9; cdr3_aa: CASSPNRGSYEQYF; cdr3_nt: TGTGCCAGCAGCCCTAACAGGGGGTCCTACGAGCAGTACTTC
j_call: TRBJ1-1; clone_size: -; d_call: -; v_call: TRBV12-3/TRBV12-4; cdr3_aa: CASSSQDTEAFF; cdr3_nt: TGTGCCAGCAGTTCACAGGACACTGAAGCTTTCTTT
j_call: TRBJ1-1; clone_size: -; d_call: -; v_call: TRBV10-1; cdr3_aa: CASSESRGWTEAFF; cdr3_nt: TGCGCCAGCAGTGAGTCAAGGGGGTGGACTGAAGCTTTCTTT
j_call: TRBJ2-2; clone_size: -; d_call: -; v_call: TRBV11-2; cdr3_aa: CASSSTITNTGELFF; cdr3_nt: TGTGCCAGCAGTTCGACAATCACGAACACCGGGGAGCTGTTTTTT
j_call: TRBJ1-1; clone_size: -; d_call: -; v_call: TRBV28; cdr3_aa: CASSLQAASEAFF; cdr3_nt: TGTGCCAGCAGTTTACAGGCAGCCTCTGAAGCTTTCTTT
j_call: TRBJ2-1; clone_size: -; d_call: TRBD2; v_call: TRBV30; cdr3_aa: CAWSWASGGDEQFF; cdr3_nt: TGTGCCTGGAGTTGGGCTAGCGGGGGGGACGAGCAGTTCTTC
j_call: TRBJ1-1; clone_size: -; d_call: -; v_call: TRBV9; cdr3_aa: CASSVQVNTEAFF; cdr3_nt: TGTGCCAGCAGCGTTCAGGTGAACACTGAAGCTTTCTTT
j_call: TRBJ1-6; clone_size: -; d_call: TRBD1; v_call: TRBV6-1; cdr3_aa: CASSEYGGQGFNSPLHF; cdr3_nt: TGTGCCAGCAGTGAATATGGGGGACAGGGATTCAATTCACCCCTCCACTTT
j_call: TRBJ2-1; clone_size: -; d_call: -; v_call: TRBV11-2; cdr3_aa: CASSRDLSINNEQFF; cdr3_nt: TGTGCCAGCAGCCGGGACTTATCAATCAACAATGAGCAGTTCTTC
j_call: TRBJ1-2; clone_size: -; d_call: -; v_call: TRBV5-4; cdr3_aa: CASSHIGTLVIYGYTF; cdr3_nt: TGTGCCAGCAGCCACATTGGGACATTAGTAATTTATGGCTACACCTTC
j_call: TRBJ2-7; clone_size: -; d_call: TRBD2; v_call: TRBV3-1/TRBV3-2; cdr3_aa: CASSLILAGGSEQYF; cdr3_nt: TGTGCCAGCAGCCTGATACTAGCGGGGGGGAGCGAGCAGTACTTC
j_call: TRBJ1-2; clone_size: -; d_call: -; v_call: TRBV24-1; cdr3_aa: CATSDGSRGYGYTF; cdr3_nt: TGTGCCACCAGTGATGGGTCGCGAGGGTATGGCTACACCTTC
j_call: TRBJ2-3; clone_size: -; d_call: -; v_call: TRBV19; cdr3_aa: CASNRVGTDTQYF; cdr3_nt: TGTGCCAGTAACAGGGTGGGCACAGATACGCAGTATTTT
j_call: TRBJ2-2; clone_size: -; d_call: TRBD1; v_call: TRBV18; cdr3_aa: CASSDRGTGELFF; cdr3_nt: TGTGCCAGCTCGGACAGGGGGACCGGGGAGCTGTTTTTT
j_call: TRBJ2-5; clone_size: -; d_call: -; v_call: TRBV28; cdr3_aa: CASTSGVETQYF; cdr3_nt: TGTGCCAGCACCTCGGGGGTAGAGACCCAGTACTTC
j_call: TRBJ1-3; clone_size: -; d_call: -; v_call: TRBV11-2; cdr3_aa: CASSSLLDTIYF; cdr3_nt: TGTGCCAGCAGCTCCTTGTTAGACACCATATATTTT
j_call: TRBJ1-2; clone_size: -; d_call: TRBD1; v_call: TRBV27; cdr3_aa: CASSISGTVNYGYTF; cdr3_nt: TGTGCCAGCAGTATATCCGGGACAGTAAACTATGGCTACACCTTC
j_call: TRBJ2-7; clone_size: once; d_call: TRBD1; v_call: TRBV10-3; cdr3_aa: CATQGAWEQYF; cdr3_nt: TGTGCCACTCAGGGGGCTTGGGAGCAGTACTTC
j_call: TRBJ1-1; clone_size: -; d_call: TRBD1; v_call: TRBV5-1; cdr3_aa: CASSHGQENTEAFF; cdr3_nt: TGCGCCAGCAGCCATGGACAGGAGAACACTGAAGCTTTCTTT
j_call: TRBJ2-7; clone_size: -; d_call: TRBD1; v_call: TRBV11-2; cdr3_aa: CASIATGTGDTEQYF; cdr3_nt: TGTGCCAGCATCGCGACCGGGACAGGGGATACCGAGCAGTACTTC